This TCR beta chain was recorded in a study of OX40 agonist ivuxolimab in advanced cancers. Study summary: Participants, roughly 80% male, averaged approximately 65 years of age, ranging from roughly 23 to 90. Partial responses were achieved by three patients: one hepatocellular carcinoma, two cutaneous melanoma.

The CDR3 loop spans 16 amino acids. CDR1 SGDLS and CDR2 YYNGEE come from the germline V gene. Germline trimming cut 0 bases from V and 8 bases from J; bases unmatched to any gene: 12. Assay used: immunoSEQ multiplex PCR; TCRdb lists only in-frame clones, some missing. Of about 24,000 clones in the sample, roughly 93% were seen once. This receptor was identified in an adult with an advanced solid tumor such as melanoma, head and neck, liver or kidney cancer. V and J are TRBV9 and TRBJ2-3, with 7 bases matching TRBD2. Sequencing used CD4+ or CD8+ T cells sorted from blood, obtained in a trial of the OX40 agonist ivuxolimab. The CDR3 DNA is TGTGCCAGCAGCGTAGACGGGCGGCCGGGGGGAGGTACGCAGTATTTT. It encodes CASSVDGRPGGGTQYF.